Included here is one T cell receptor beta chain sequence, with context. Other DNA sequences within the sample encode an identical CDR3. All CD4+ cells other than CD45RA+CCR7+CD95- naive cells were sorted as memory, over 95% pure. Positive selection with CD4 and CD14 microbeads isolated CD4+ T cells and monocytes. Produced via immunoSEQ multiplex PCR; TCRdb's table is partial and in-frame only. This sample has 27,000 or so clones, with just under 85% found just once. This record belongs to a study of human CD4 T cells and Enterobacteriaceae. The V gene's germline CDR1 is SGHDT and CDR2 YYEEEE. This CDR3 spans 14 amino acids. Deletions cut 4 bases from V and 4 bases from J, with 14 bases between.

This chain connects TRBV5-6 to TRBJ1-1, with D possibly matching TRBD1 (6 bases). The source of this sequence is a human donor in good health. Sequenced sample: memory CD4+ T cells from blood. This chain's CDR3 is CASSLGGRGTEAFF. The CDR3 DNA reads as TGTGCCAGCAGCCTCGGGGGCCGAGGCACTGAAGCTTTCTTT.